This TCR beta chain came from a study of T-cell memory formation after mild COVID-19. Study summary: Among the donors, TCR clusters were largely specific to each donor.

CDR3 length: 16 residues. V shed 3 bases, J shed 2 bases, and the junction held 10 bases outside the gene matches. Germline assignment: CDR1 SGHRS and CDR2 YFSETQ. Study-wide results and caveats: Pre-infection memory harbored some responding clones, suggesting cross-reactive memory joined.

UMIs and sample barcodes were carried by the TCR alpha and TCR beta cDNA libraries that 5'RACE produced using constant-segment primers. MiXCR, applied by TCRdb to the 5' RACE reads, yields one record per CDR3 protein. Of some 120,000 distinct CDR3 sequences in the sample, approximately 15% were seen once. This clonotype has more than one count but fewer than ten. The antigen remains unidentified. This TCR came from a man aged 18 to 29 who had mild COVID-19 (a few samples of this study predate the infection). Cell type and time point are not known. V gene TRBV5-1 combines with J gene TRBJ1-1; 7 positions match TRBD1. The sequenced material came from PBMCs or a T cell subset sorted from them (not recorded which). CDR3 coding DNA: TGCGCCAGCAGCTCCAAATCCTGGACAGGTAACACTGAAGCTTTCTTT. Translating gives CASSSKSWTGNTEAFF.